A single sample gave rise to the 27 T cell receptor beta chains below, sequenced in a study of CD4+ T cells in melanoma. TCRdb keeps only in-frame clones here, not all; method: immunoSEQ multiplex PCR. The sample includes 110,000 to 150,000 clones, around 90% of them seen just once. All receptors derive from a human donor with melanoma.

This clone was recorded once. V is TRBV9 and J is TRBJ2-2, with 11 bases matching TRBD2. After removal of 4 bases from V and 3 bases from J, the junction contained 11 bases not matched to a gene. Germline CDR1 SGDLS, CDR2 YYNGEE. The CDR3 runs 18 residues. CDR3 sequence reads: CASSPHTSGGSYTGELFF. As DNA, the CDR3 is TGTGCCAGCAGCCCTCACACTAGCGGGGGTTCCTACACCGGGGAGCTGTTTTTT.

The chain employs TRBV4-2 and TRBJ1-2, with TRBD1 matching over 9 bases. CDR3 length equals 16 residues. The trim removed 4 bases at V and 10 bases at J, leaving 16 bases unmatched. Germline V CDR1 and CDR2: LGHNA, YNFKEQ. For the CDR3, the DNA is TGTGCCAGCAGCCGGGGACAGGGCGAGAACCCCCGTGCCTACACCTTC. Translating it yields CASSRGQGENPRAYTF.

This chain connects TRBV6-1 to TRBJ1-2; maybe TRBD1 (5 bases). Germline lookup yields CDR1 MNHNS and CDR2 SASEGT. The ends were cut back, 4 bases at V and 0 bases at J, with 15 bases in the middle. The CDR3 has 16 amino acids. The CDR3 coding sequence is TGTGCCAGCAGTGGGGGGTGGCGCAGGACTAACTATGGCTACACCTTC. This encodes CASSGGWRRTNYGYTF.

The chain carries TRBV28 and TRBJ2-7; D tentatively fits TRBD1 or TRBD2 (5 bases each). CDR1 MDHEN and CDR2 SYDVKM come from the germline V gene. The CDR3 contains 18 residues. V lost 1 base and J 2 bases, leaving 21 bases between the germline ends. The CDR3 is CASSLFTARRDAAYEQYF. CDR3 DNA: TGTGCCAGCAGTTTATTCACGGCCCGCCGGGACGCCGCCTACGAGCAGTACTTC.

This clone occurred a few times. CDR3: CASSDRGTASKNEQFF. Written as DNA, the CDR3 is TGTGCCAGCAGCGACCGTGGGACAGCCTCTAAGAATGAGCAGTTCTTC. The J gene is TRBJ2-1, the V gene TRBV7-3; 7 nucleotides match TRBD1. Germline assignment: CDR1 SGHTA and CDR2 FQGTGA. This CDR3 comprises 16 residues. The junction had 14 bases not matched to a gene; V was cut back by 5 bases and J by 7 bases. The complete variable domain, with remaining parts taken from reference TRBV7-3 and TRBJ2-1, reads GAGVSQTPSNKVTEKGKYVELRCDPISGHTALYWYRQSLGQGPEFLIYFQGTGAADDSGLPNDRFFAVRPEGSVSTLKIQRTERGDSAVYLCASSDRGTASKNEQFFGPGTRLTVL.

The V call is TRBV7-8, the J call TRBJ2-3; a weak D match, TRBD2 (5 bases). CDR1 and CDR2 (germline): SGHVS, FQNEAQ. The CDR3 has 14 amino acids. The V gene lost 2 bases and the J gene lost 8 bases, with 14 bases spanning the gap. DNA of the CDR3: TGTGCCAGCAGCTTAATGCTGGTAGGAGGTACGCAGTATTTT. Its protein is CASSLMLVGGTQYF.

This sequence joins TRBV2 and TRBJ1-2; tentatively, D is TRBD1 (6 bases). The length of the CDR3 is 13 residues. The germline gives CDR1 SNHLY, CDR2 FYNNEI. Trimming stripped 6 bases from V and 4 bases from J, with 12 bases between. The CDR3 DNA reads as TGTGCCAGCAGCTCAGGGGTTGCCTATGGCTACACCTTC. Its protein product is CASSSGVAYGYTF.

This chain uses TRBV9 with TRBJ2-3; D remains unclear. CDR1 and CDR2 (germline): SGDLS, YYNGEE. With 0 bases removed from V and 6 bases from J, the gap between germline ends came to 8 bases. The length of the CDR3 is 13 residues. Written as DNA, the CDR3 is TGTGCCAGCAGCGTAGTGGTGGAGGATACGCAGTATTTT. Its translation is CASSVVVEDTQYF.

V gene TRBV10-2 combines with J gene TRBJ1-4; no clear D. The V end was cut by 9 bases, the J end by 0 bases, with 8 bases between. CDR3 size: 13 residues. In germline, CDR1 is WSHSY, CDR2 SAAADI. CDR3 sequence (DNA): TGCGCCAGTCACCGTTCAACTAATGAAAAACTGTTTTTT. This encodes CASHRSTNEKLFF.

V usage is TRBV5-4 and J usage is TRBJ2-5; D call uncertain. Germline V gene data show CDR1 as SGHNT and CDR2 as YYREEE (reference sequence). The CDR3 length is 12 residues. Trimming shortened V by 0 bases and J by 3 bases, and 3 bases separated the two germline ends. This chain's CDR3 is CASSLAEETQYF. As DNA, the CDR3 is TGTGCCAGCAGCTTGGCGGAAGAGACCCAGTACTTC.

This clone was found once. The chain has TRBV4-2 and TRBJ2-3; 11 bases line up with TRBD1. The junction had 8 bases not matched to a gene; V was cut back by 1 base and J by 5 bases. This CDR3 is 17 amino acids long. Germline CDR1 and CDR2: LGHNA and YNFKEQ. In DNA form, the CDR3 reads TGTGCCAGCAGCCAAGCCTCCGGACAGGGGGCGATAGATACGCAGTATTTT. It codes for CASSQASGQGAIDTQYF.

The V and J genes are TRBV6-1 and TRBJ1-5; weak D call: TRBD1 (5 bases). The CDR3 extends over 14 amino acids. The V end lost 6 bases, the J end lost 0 bases, and 9 bases lay between the germline ends. The germline V gene encodes CDR1 MNHNS and CDR2 SASEGT. The CDR3 sequence is CASRRQYSNQPQHF. The CDR3 nucleotides read TGTGCCAGCAGGCGACAGTATAGCAATCAGCCCCAGCATTTT.

The chain uses TRBV5-4 and TRBJ2-7; unclear D gene. Trimming left V 1 base short and J 3 bases short, with 11 bases between. Per germline, CDR1 SGHNT and CDR2 YYREEE (reference sequence). The CDR3 totals 14 residues. Here the CDR3 DNA reads TGTGCCAGCAGCTTGATGCCGGAGAGCTACGAGCAGTACTTC. This gives the protein CASSLMPESYEQYF.

Here the CDR3 DNA reads TGCGCCAGCAGCTCTACAGGGGGGACTCATCAGCCCCAGCATTTT. This translates into CASSSTGGTHQPQHF. This chain joins TRBV5-1 and TRBJ1-5, with 8 nucleotides matching TRBD1. Germline lookup yields CDR1 SGHRS and CDR2 YFSETQ. The V gene end was trimmed by 3 bases and the J gene end by 5 bases; junction bases not matched to a gene: 7. The CDR3 sequence is 15 residues long.

The chain has TRBV6-1 and TRBJ2-1; 12 nucleotides agree with TRBD2. This CDR3 has 17 residues. CDR1 is MNHNS and CDR2 is SASEGT in the germline V gene. J was trimmed by 8 bases and V by 1 base; bases with no gene match: 9. CDR3 sequence: CASSEGHVRLAGDEQFF. In DNA form, the CDR3 reads TGTGCCAGCAGTGAAGGTCATGTGAGACTAGCGGGGGATGAGCAGTTCTTC.

The chain is built from TRBV25-1 and TRBJ1-2, with D maybe TRBD1 (5 bases). Per germline, CDR1 MGHDK and CDR2 SYGVNS. This CDR3 region has 12 residues. The V and J ends lost 7 bases and 3 bases respectively, with 9 bases between them. CDR3 DNA: TGTGCCAGCAACGCGGGGGACTATGGCTACACCTTC. Translating it yields CASNAGDYGYTF.

The J gene is TRBJ1-1, the V gene TRBV5-1; the D gene is possibly TRBD1 (6 bases). The CDR3 runs 14 residues. The V end lost 4 bases, the J end lost 2 bases, and 12 bases lay between the germline ends. CDR1 is SGHRS, CDR2 YFSETQ, per germline. CDR3 DNA: TGCGCCAGCAGCCCGCAGGGGCCCAACACTGAAGCTTTCTTT. Amino acids: CASSPQGPNTEAFF.

The genes are TRBV7-9 and TRBJ1-6; 7 nucleotides match TRBD1. Per germline, CDR1 SEHNR and CDR2 FQNEAQ (reference sequence). This CDR3 contains 15 residues. Trimming at V came to 1 base and at J to 10 bases, leaving 7 bases not matched to a gene. CDR3 amino acids: CASSLGTGVRSPLHF. The CDR3 nucleotides read TGTGCCAGCAGCTTAGGCACAGGGGTCAGATCACCCCTCCACTTT.

This rearrangement joins TRBV9 to TRBJ2-3; D is ambiguous. V was pared by 3 bases and J by 7 bases, with 6 bases between. The CDR3 is 11 residues long. Germline V gives CDR1 SGDLS, CDR2 YYNGEE. CDR3 amino acids: CASSDLYTQYF. DNA of the CDR3: TGTGCCAGCAGCGACTTATATACGCAGTATTTT.

The genes are TRBV6-1 and TRBJ1-2; D is perhaps TRBD1 (5 bases). The V and J ends lost 1 base and 4 bases respectively, with 10 bases between them. Germline V gene sequence: CDR1 MNHNS, CDR2 SASEGT. The CDR3 is 14 amino acids. CDR3 protein: CASSEGGRAYGYTF. CDR3 nucleotides: TGTGCCAGCAGTGAAGGTGGCAGGGCCTATGGCTACACCTTC.

This chain uses TRBV30 with TRBJ2-5, with D unresolved. Trimming removed 4 bases from V and 0 bases from J, with 9 bases in between. The CDR3 is made up of 13 amino acids. CDR1 GTSNPN and CDR2 SVGIG come from the germline V gene (reference sequence). Here the CDR3 DNA reads TGTGCCTGGACGTACGGGTACCAAGAGACCCAGTACTTC. Its protein is CAWTYGYQETQYF.

The chain recombines TRBV5-1 with TRBJ2-5; the match to TRBD2 covers 10 bases. There are 15 residues in the CDR3. Germline loops: CDR1 SGHRS, CDR2 YFSETQ. The J segment lost 5 bases and the V segment lost 1 base, leaving 5 bases of the junction unmatched. This chain's CDR3 is CASSLTAGGQETQYF. DNA of the CDR3: TGCGCCAGCAGCTTGACAGCGGGGGGGCAGGAGACCCAGTACTTC.

This clone has just one count. V gene TRBV11-2 combines with J gene TRBJ2-7; D gene unclear. V lost 4 bases and J lost 12, with 13 bases in between. CDR1 and CDR2 from the germline V gene are SGHAT and FQNNGV. This CDR3 is 11 amino acids long. CDR3 bases: TGTGCCAGCAGCTCCGTGGGTATGTCGTACTTC. This encodes CASSSVGMSYF.

This clone was detected once. The rearrangement links TRBV5-6 to TRBJ1-3; D not certain. The CDR3 is 15 amino acids. Per the germline V gene, CDR1 is SGHDT and CDR2 is YYEEEE. V shed 2 bases and J shed 4 bases, with 13 bases lying between them. The CDR3 sequence is CASSFRYDRGNTIYF. The CDR3, as DNA: TGTGCCAGCAGCTTCCGGTATGACCGCGGAAACACCATATATTTT.

The J gene is TRBJ2-3, the V gene TRBV5-4, with D possibly being TRBD1 (5 bases). This CDR3 is built from 16 residues. The germline V gene encodes CDR1 SGHNT and CDR2 YYREEE (reference sequence). V was pared by 4 bases and J by 0 bases, with 15 bases between. CDR3 region: CASSQEWGTSTDTQYF. CDR3 nucleotides: TGTGCCAGCAGCCAAGAGTGGGGCACTAGCACAGATACGCAGTATTTT.

CDR3 in DNA: TGTGCCAGCAGCTTCCCGACGGCCAGGGGAGGCTACACCTTC. Translated, it gives CASSFPTARGGYTF. The V call is TRBV7-9, the J call TRBJ1-2, with a weak D call TRBD1 (6 bases). Germline CDR1 reads SEHNR; CDR2 reads FQNEAQ (reference sequence). V was cut by 3 bases and J by 8 bases, with 16 bases left in between. This CDR3 comprises 14 residues.

V and J are TRBV11-3 and TRBJ2-1; TRBD2 is a possible D gene (5 bases). Germline lookup yields CDR1 SGHNT and CDR2 YENEEA. The CDR3 is made up of 12 amino acids. Deletions cut 5 bases from V and 8 bases from J, with 10 bases between. This CDR3 is CASSPDGDEQFF. CDR3 in DNA: TGTGCCAGCAGCCCCGACGGGGATGAGCAGTTCTTC.